A single TCR beta chain is shown here with its context. The clone's antigen remains unknown. One base away there is no much larger clone; base qualities are not given. Unmatched junction bases come to 4, with V trimmed by 4 bases and J by 6 bases. The CDR3 has 15 amino acids, counting the end cysteine and phenylalanine. Solely the CDR3 DNA is kept, with 45 bases framed from the first base. From a lookup of the germline V gene (reference sequence), CDR1 and CDR2 are MNHEY and SMNVEV. This sample is drawn from a study of OX40 agonist ivuxolimab in advanced cancers. Notes on the research overall: Ivuxolimab, which targeted the costimulatory receptor OX40 (CD134), was an agonistic, fully human IgG2 monoclonal antibody. Prior anti-PD-1, anti-PD-L1 or anti-CTLA-4 therapy was permitted, and checkpoint inhibitors had been received by 30% to 40% of dose-escalation patients. Peripheral TCRbeta sequencing aimed to test whether ivuxolimab altered TCR sequence diversity and caused clonal T-cell expansion. A male proportion of about 79% and a mean age of roughly 55 years, ranging from about 20 to 85, were recorded for the dose-escalation cohort. Partial responses were achieved by three dose-escalation patients, of whom one had hepatocellular carcinoma and two had cutaneous melanoma. Intravenous ivuxolimab was administered to patients every 2 weeks at six dose levels: 0.01, 0.1, 0.3, 1.5, 3 and 10 mg/kg. The paper covers the monotherapy dose-escalation part of the phase I ivuxolimab trial, which included N ≈ 54 patients. Of the approximately 50 dose-escalation patients, hepatocellular carcinoma was present in approximately 20, melanoma in roughly 15, renal cell carcinoma in 9 and head and neck cancer in 9.

Genomic DNA was extracted from sorted cells for sequencing of the TCRbeta CDR3 region. The immunoSEQ Assay was used to sequence the TCRbeta CDR3 regions. TCRdb carries this immuneACCESS record with in-frame sequences only. Its versions omit some clonotypes, under half of them owing to an unresolved V gene in the studies checked, with the rest unexplained. This sample is represented by around 19,000 clones; 65% to 75% of them were singletons. The ten largest clones capture more than 25% of the sample. The trial excluded patients who had a history of autoimmune disease or were on systemic immunosuppression. In every dose cohort, peripheral blood was drawn for TCR sequencing at baseline, cycle 4 day 1, and cycle 7 day 1. Samples were obtained from an open-label, multicenter, first-in-human phase I dose-escalation trial of ivuxolimab. Adults with locally advanced or metastatic melanoma, renal cell, hepatocellular, or head and neck squamous cell carcinoma were enrolled in the trial. CD4+ and CD8+ T cells were sorted separately from peripheral blood before TCR sequencing.

Points the paper makes about the study in general: After ivuxolimab, expanded clones were on average more numerous among CD8+ T cells than among CD4+ T cells. Low levels of normalized T-cell clonal expansion were also seen in some patients who did not respond. Clonal expansion of both CD4+ and CD8+ blood T cells was observed from baseline to week 6 at doses 0.1 to 3.0 mg/kg. In the 0.1-3.0 mg/kg groups, partial responders had among the lowest normalized peripheral clonal expansion, particularly in CD8+ T cells. Antigen specificity was not determined for the clonally expanded peripheral T cells.

The TCR originated in an adult with an advanced solid tumor such as melanoma, head and neck, liver or kidney cancer. The chain couples TRBV27 to TRBJ2-2, with 11 middle bases fitting TRBD2. The material was CD4+ or CD8+ T cells sorted from blood, obtained in a trial of the OX40 agonist ivuxolimab. Read as DNA, the sequence is TGTGCCAGCAGTTATAGCGGGGGGGCCGCCGGGGAGCTGTTTTTT. The translation is CASSYSGGAAGELFF.